This TCR beta chain originates from a study of CD8+ T cells in alopecia areata. Study information: Treated patients received severity scores based on the percentage of scalp area affected.

Following extraction, RNA underwent reverse transcription to cDNA, which served as the sequencing template. Some clones are missing from TCRdb's copy, which holds only in-frame ones; the method was immunoSEQ multiplex PCR. The sample yields around 200,000 clones, roughly 53% seen once. Noted treatment: oral pan-JAK inhibitor, 5-10 mg twice daily. Alopecia areata patients gave lesional scalp punch biopsies and peripheral blood samples. Sorted populations comprised CD4+ and CD8+ T cells obtained from PBMCs. The sample was CD8+ T cells sorted from blood, taken at week 24, from a patient treated with tofacitinib. This clonotype was sampled from a human donor with alopecia areata.

The CDR3 sequence: CASSSHDNEQFF. The CDR3 DNA is TGTGCCAGCAGCTCACATGACAATGAGCAGTTCTTC. V is TRBV7-9 and J is TRBJ2-1; no definite D call. Looked up from germline, CDR1 is SEHNR and CDR2 is FQNEAQ (reference sequence). The CDR3 sequence is 12 residues long. V was shortened by 4 bases and J by 5 bases, with 6 bases between the two germline ends.